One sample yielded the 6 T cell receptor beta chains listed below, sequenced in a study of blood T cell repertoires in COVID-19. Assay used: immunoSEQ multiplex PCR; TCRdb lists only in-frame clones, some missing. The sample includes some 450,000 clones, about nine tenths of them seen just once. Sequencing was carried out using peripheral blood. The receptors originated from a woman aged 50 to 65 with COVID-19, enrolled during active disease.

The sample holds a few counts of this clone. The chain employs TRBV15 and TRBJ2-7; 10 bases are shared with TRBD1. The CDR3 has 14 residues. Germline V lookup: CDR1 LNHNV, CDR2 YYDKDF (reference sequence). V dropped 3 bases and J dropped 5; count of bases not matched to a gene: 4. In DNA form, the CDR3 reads TGTGCCACCAGCAGGGACAGGGGGTCCCACGAGCAGTACTTC. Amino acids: CATSRDRGSHEQYF.

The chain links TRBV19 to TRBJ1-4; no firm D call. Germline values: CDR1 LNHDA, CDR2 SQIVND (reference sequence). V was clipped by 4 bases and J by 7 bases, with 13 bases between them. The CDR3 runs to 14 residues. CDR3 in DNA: TGTGCCAGTAGTACTCAGGTGGCAGCTGAAAAACTGTTTTTT. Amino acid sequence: CASSTQVAAEKLFF.

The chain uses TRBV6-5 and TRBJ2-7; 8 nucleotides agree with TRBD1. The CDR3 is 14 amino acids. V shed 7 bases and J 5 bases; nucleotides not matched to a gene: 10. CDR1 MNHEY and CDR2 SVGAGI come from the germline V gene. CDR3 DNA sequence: TGTGCCAGCAATTCTGGGCAGGGGGCGAACGAGCAGTACTTC. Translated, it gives CASNSGQGANEQYF.

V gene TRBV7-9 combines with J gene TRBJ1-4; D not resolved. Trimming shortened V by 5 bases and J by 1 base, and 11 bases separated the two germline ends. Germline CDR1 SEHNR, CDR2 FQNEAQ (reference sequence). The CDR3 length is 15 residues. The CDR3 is CASSQSTVTNEKLFF. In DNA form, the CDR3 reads TGTGCCAGCAGCCAAAGCACCGTAACTAATGAAAAACTGTTTTTT.

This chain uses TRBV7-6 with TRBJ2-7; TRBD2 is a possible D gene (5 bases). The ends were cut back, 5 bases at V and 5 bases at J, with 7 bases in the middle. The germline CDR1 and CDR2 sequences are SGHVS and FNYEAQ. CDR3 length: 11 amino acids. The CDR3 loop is CASSPGDEQYF. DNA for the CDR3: TGTGCCAGCAGCCCCGGGGACGAGCAGTACTTC.

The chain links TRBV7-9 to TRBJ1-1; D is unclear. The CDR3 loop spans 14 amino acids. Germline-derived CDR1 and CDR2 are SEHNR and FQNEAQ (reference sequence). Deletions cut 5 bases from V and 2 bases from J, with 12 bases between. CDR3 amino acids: CASSTRGSNTEAFF. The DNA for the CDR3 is TGTGCCAGCAGCACCCGAGGGAGTAACACTGAAGCTTTCTTT. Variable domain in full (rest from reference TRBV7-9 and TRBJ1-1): DTGVSQNPRHKITKRGQNVTFRCDPISEHNRLYWYRQTLGQGPEFLTYFQNEAQLEKSRLLSDRFSAERPKGSFSTLEIQRTEQGDSAMYLCASSTRGSNTEAFFGQGTRLTVV.